Below, one T cell receptor (beta chain) is given with its context. As to time point: after neoadjuvant nivolumab, at surgical resection. PBMCs were not maintained or expanded in culture before analysis. The data were taken from a study of neoadjuvant anti-PD-1 for oral cavity cancer. Study summary: Before surgery, most patients got three to four biweekly 3 mg/kg nivolumab doses. Patients without progression got a fourth dose around day 43.

Measured with immunoSEQ multiplex PCR; TCRdb has only the in-frame clones, and not every one. Seen here are about 9,800 clones, approximately 61% observed once, and the top ten hold 3.5% to 5%. Trimming at V came to 6 bases and at J to 7 bases, leaving 16 bases not matched to a gene. The germline gives CDR1 MNHEY, CDR2 SMNVEV (reference sequence). The CDR3 contains 17 residues. This chain uses TRBV27 with TRBJ1-1; TRBD1 matches at 11 bases. The starting material was PBMCs, obtained after nivolumab (anti-PD-1) treatment. The TCR comes from a person aged 35 to 85 with oral cavity squamous cell carcinoma. The CDR3 loop is CASSTHRDRGMGNEAFF. The CDR3 region has the DNA TGTGCCAGCAGCACCCACAGGGACAGGGGGATGGGTAATGAAGCTTTCTTT.